Listed below are T cell receptor beta chains from one sample, sequenced in a study of Tregs in tolerant kidney transplant recipients. TCRdb's table, derived via immunoSEQ multiplex PCR, lists solely in-frame clones and lacks some. The sample yields tens of thousands of clones, over 85% seen once. Specimen: CD4+ T cells from blood (PBMCs), collected 12 months after the transplant. These receptors all come from a human patient who received a combined kidney and bone marrow transplant. The graft donor may be the source of some T cells. Each CDR3 is given without its conserved first and last residue. Fields, in order: V gene, J gene, CDR3 protein.

>TRBV30|TRBJ1-6
AWIQGNSPLH
>TRBV5-1|TRBJ2-1
ASSLVGGTYNEQF
>TRBV5-1|TRBJ2-4
ASSQGQGEIDIQY
>TRBV11-2|TRBJ2-1
ASSLGENEQF
>TRBV5-1|TRBJ2-3
ASSLGPDRAPTDTQY
>TRBV30|TRBJ1-2
AWDGTALGYT
>TRBV2|TRBJ2-5
ASSVRNQETQY
>TRBV20-1|TRBJ2-3
SAEQGDTQY
>TRBV29-1|TRBJ2-7
SVEASGSIYEQY
>TRBV10-3|TRBJ2-1
AISEFWTGLV
>TRBV11-2|TRBJ1-6
ASSLSGGLDSPLH
>TRBV10-3|TRBJ1-1
AIKEGQGAFGAF
>TRBV2|TRBJ2-1
ASSGGRAGEQF
>TRBV4-1|TRBJ2-4
ASSPRPASGSVGAKNIQY
>TRBV18|TRBJ1-1
ASSPGQGNTEAF
>TRBV7-8|TRBJ2-7
ASSNRDSAYEQY
>TRBV7-2|TRBJ2-7
ASSPYRSNYEQY
>TRBV18|TRBJ2-3
ASSPSVSTDTQY
>TRBV7-9|TRBJ1-6
ASSLKVTPRNSPLH
>TRBV19|TRBJ2-7
ASSSRGASGYLSYEQY
>TRBV6-4|TRBJ1-4
ASSASGTGDEKLF
>TRBV20-1|TRBJ2-7
SARLSYEQY
>TRBV30|TRBJ2-7
AWTSPHSGPYEQY
>TRBV5-1|TRBJ2-1
ASSPRGQGNEQF
>TRBV5-1|TRBJ2-5
ASRSELAVETQY
>TRBV27|TRBJ1-6
ASSLENRPNSPLH
>TRBV6-1|TRBJ1-1
ASTRVYDTEAF
>TRBV19|TRBJ1-1
ASRPNRVRRTEAF
>TRBV28|TRBJ1-2
ASAANYGYT
>TRBV2|TRBJ2-1
ASSDEQVSYNEQF
>TRBV7-9|TRBJ1-6
ASSPIAQNSPLH
>TRBV12-5|TRBJ2-7
ASALVAGGFRYEQY